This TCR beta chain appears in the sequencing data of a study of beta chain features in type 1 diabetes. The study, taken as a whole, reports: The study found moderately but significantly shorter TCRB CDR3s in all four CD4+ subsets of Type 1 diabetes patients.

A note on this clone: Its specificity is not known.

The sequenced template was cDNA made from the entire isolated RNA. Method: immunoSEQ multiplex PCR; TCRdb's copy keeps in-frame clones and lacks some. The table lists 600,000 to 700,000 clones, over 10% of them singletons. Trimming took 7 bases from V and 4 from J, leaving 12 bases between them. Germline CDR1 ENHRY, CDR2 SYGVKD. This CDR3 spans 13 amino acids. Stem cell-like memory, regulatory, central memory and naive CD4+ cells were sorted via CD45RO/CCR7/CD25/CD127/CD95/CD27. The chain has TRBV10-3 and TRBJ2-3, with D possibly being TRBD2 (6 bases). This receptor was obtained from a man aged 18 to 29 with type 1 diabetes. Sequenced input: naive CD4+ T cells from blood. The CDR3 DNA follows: TGTGCCATCACCCAAGGGACTTCAGATACGCAGTATTTT. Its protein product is CAITQGTSDTQYF.